The 22 T cell receptor beta chains in this list originate from one sample, sequenced in a study of CD8+CD57+ T cells in acquired aplastic anemia. The sequenced patients had an expansion of CD8+CD57+ cells seen by flow cytometry. CDR3 and TCR beta VDJ profiling relied on genomic DNA as the template. TCRdb reprocessed the reads via MiXCR and lists one record per CDR3 protein. The sample consists of hundreds of thousands of distinct CDR3 sequences, approximately 33% of them appearing once. The sequenced sample consisted of sorted CD4+, CD8+, or CD8+CD57+ T cells (not recorded which) from PBMCs. The receptors shown here come from a human donor with aplastic anemia.

The genes are TRBV25-1 and TRBJ2-7; no clear D gene. The CDR3 contains 13 residues. Germline values: CDR1 MGHDK, CDR2 SYGVNS. Trimming removed 6 bases from V and 5 bases from J, with 14 bases in between. The CDR3 DNA reads as TGTGCCAGCAGCCCGCATGAGGCCGACGAGCAGTACTTC. This codes for CASSPHEADEQYF.

This clonotype was recorded a few times. CDR3 sequence: CASSLGQGALGNYGYTF. The CDR3 DNA follows: TGTGCCAGCAGCCTAGGACAGGGGGCTTTGGGTAACTATGGCTACACCTTC. The chain employs TRBV7-9 and TRBJ1-2; TRBD1 agrees at 11 bases. This CDR3 is built from 17 residues. J was trimmed by 1 base and V by 5 bases; bases with no gene match: 9. CDR1 and CDR2 (germline): SEHNR, FQNEAQ (reference sequence).

There are many counts of this clonotype. The chain uses TRBV7-2 and TRBJ2-7; D remains unclear. The CDR3 runs 15 residues. Germline values: CDR1 SGHTA, CDR2 FQGNSA. V lost 0 bases, J lost 1 base, and 10 bases lay in between. The CDR3: CASSLASVLSYEQYF. As DNA, the CDR3 is TGTGCCAGCAGCTTAGCGTCGGTCCTTTCCTACGAGCAGTACTTC.

The genes are TRBV2 and TRBJ2-1; no reliable D call. The CDR3 is 14 amino acids. V was pared by 5 bases and J by 6 bases, with 14 bases between. Germline V gene lookup returns CDR1 SNHLY and CDR2 FYNNEI. This CDR3 is CASSLGLWGNEQFF. CDR3 DNA sequence: TGTGCCAGCAGTTTAGGCCTCTGGGGCAATGAGCAGTTCTTC.

This rearrangement joins TRBV11-2 to TRBJ2-7, with D possibly being TRBD1 (5 bases). V was pared by 0 bases and J by 0 bases, with 12 bases between. This CDR3 spans 16 amino acids. Germline loops: CDR1 SGHAT, CDR2 FQNNGV. DNA of the CDR3: TGTGCCAGCAGCTTAGAGGGGCAGGCGATCTCCTACGAGCAGTACTTC. This encodes CASSLEGQAISYEQYF.

This clonotype has at least ten counts. The CDR3 DNA reads as TGTGCCAGCACCCTGGACAGGGTGTACGGCTACACCTTC. Its protein product is CASTLDRVYGYTF. This rearrangement joins TRBV12-3 or TRBV12-4 to TRBJ1-2; TRBD1 aligns across 8 bases. The CDR3 is made up of 13 amino acids. V gave up 7 bases and J gave up 8 bases; unmatched junction bases: 9.

This clonotype showed up just a few times. V gene TRBV11-2 combines with J gene TRBJ2-1; 8 bases fit TRBD2. Germline values: CDR1 SGHAT, CDR2 FQNNGV. The CDR3 has 17 residues. The V and J ends lost 5 bases and 4 bases, in that order; junction bases with no gene match: 13. The CDR3: CASSPSSASGHYNEQFF. CDR3 sequence (DNA): TGTGCCAGCAGCCCAAGCTCGGCTAGCGGGCATTACAATGAGCAGTTCTTC.

This clonotype was detected only once. This may come from a read error, since a much larger clone is one base off. Lacking the conserved final phenylalanine or tryptophan, this CDR3 likely reflects a read error. The J gene is TRBJ2-7, the V gene TRBV7-2; 8 bases are shared with TRBD2. CDR3 length: 12 amino acids. V dropped 6 bases and J dropped 3; count of bases not matched to a gene: 1. CDR1 is SGHTA and CDR2 is FQGNSA in the germline V gene. CDR3 region: CASSSGIYEQYL. The CDR3 DNA reads TGTGCCAGCAGTAGCGGGATCTACGAGCAGTACCTC.

The chain carries TRBV4-3 and TRBJ2-5; the D call may be TRBD1 or TRBD2 (7 bases each). Germline V CDR1 and CDR2: LGHNA, YSLEER. Trimming cost V 0 bases and J 5 bases, with 13 bases left between them. This CDR3 contains 15 residues. The CDR3 DNA reads TGCGCCAGCAGCCAAGATTACAGGGGAGGGGAGACCCAGTACTTC. It specifies CASSQDYRGGETQYF.

The chain employs TRBV6-1 and TRBJ1-5; 7 nucleotides align to TRBD1. V lost 6 bases, J lost 2 bases, and 7 bases stayed unmatched. Per germline, CDR1 MNHNS and CDR2 SASEGT. This CDR3 is built from 15 residues. CDR3 sequence: CASSVGQDGNQPQHF. The CDR3 nucleotides read TGTGCCAGCAGCGTCGGACAGGATGGCAATCAGCCCCAGCATTTT.

The chain combines TRBV19 with TRBJ2-2; D remains ambiguous. V lost 8 bases, J lost 1 base, and 17 bases lay in between. CDR3 size: 16 residues. CDR1 and CDR2 from the germline V gene are LNHDA and SQIVND (reference sequence). DNA of the CDR3: TGTGCCAGTTACCCCCCATTCGTTGTGAACACCGGGGAGCTGTTTTTT. It yields the protein CASYPPFVVNTGELFF.

Points on this clonotype: An end of the junction differs from the germline gene, which may be a read error. The chain links TRBV19 to TRBJ1-5, with D unclear. Per germline, CDR1 LNHDA and CDR2 SQIVND (reference sequence). CDR3 length: 13 residues. The CDR3 protein is CASSNRRNQPRHF. The CDR3 nucleotides are TGTGCCAGTAGTAATAGAAGAAATCAGCCCCGGCATTTT.

This clonotype came up many times. This chain uses TRBV19 with TRBJ1-5, with D unclear. The V gene lost 0 bases and the J gene lost 5 bases, with 5 bases spanning the gap. The germline V gene encodes CDR1 LNHDA and CDR2 SQIVND (reference sequence). There are 13 residues in the CDR3. The chain's CDR3 is CASSIEGYQPQHF. The CDR3 DNA is TGTGCCAGTAGTATAGAGGGGTATCAGCCCCAGCATTTT.

On this clonotype itself: This could be a read error, since a much larger clone is one nucleotide away. The genes are TRBV5-6 and TRBJ1-2; D call uncertain. CDR3 length: 13 amino acids. Trimming removed 1 base from V and 12 bases from J, with 16 bases in between. Germline-derived CDR1 and CDR2 are SGHDT and YYEEEE. CDR3 nucleotide sequence: TGTGCCAGCAGCTTGCGACGGGTGGGCGGCCACACCTTC. Amino acids: CASSLRRVGGHTF.

This clonotype was recorded a few times. The chain joins TRBV4-1 to TRBJ1-6, with D perhaps TRBD1 (6 bases). The CDR3 is 16 residues long. V was pared by 1 base and J by 7 bases, with 14 bases between. Germline V gene lookup returns CDR1 MGHRA and CDR2 YSYEKL. The CDR3: CASSQGFSGANSPLHF. The CDR3 bases are TGCGCCAGCAGCCAAGGGTTCTCAGGGGCGAATTCACCCCTCCACTTT.

The rearrangement joins TRBV7-6 to TRBJ1-6, with a weak D call TRBD1 (6 bases). Per the germline V gene, CDR1 is SGHVS and CDR2 is FNYEAQ. The CDR3 loop spans 14 amino acids. Trimming stripped 3 bases from V and 8 bases from J, with 11 bases between. The CDR3 region is CASSFGAGDSPLHF. In nucleotides, the CDR3 is TGTGCCAGCAGCTTCGGCGCAGGGGATTCACCCCTCCACTTT.

J is TRBJ2-7 and V is TRBV7-2, with TRBD2 as a possible D gene (6 bases). The germline gives CDR1 SGHTA, CDR2 FQGNSA. CDR3 length equals 14 residues. V lost 1 base and J lost 3, with 10 bases in between. The CDR3 protein is CASSLGLTSYEQYF. The CDR3 DNA is TGTGCCAGCAGCTTAGGATTGACTAGCTACGAGCAGTACTTC.

Of note for this clonotype: A much larger clone lies a single base off, so this may be a read error. The CDR3 loop reads CASSGRVYDEQFF. CDR3 sequence (DNA): TGTGCCAGCAGCGGGCGAGTATACGATGAGCAGTTCTTC. This chain connects TRBV11-1 to TRBJ2-1; D call uncertain. CDR3 length: 13 residues. Germline loops: CDR1 SGHAT, CDR2 FQDESV (reference sequence). The ends were cut back, 5 bases at V and 8 bases at J, with 13 bases in the middle.

V is TRBV5-1 and J is TRBJ2-1; tentatively, D is TRBD2 (6 bases). V dropped 2 bases and J dropped 7 bases, with 13 bases sitting between them. The CDR3 loop spans 14 amino acids. Germline V lookup: CDR1 SGHRS, CDR2 YFSETQ. CDR3 bases: TGCGCCAGCAGCTTTCCGGGTCGGGGGAATGAGCAGTTCTTC. Its translation is CASSFPGRGNEQFF.

This clonotype has a count of ten or more. V usage is TRBV4-1 and J usage is TRBJ1-2, with D hard to call. V was clipped by 0 bases and J by 4 bases, with 15 bases between them. The CDR3 is made up of 16 amino acids. In germline, CDR1 is MGHRA, CDR2 YSYEKL. This CDR3 reads CASSQDSGGQSYGYTF. CDR3 DNA sequence: TGCGCCAGCAGCCAAGATTCCGGTGGGCAGAGCTATGGCTACACCTTC.

This clonotype has ten or more counts. The chain joins TRBV10-3 to TRBJ2-3; a possible D gene is TRBD2 (5 bases). The V and J ends lost 7 bases and 2 bases respectively, with 13 bases between them. The CDR3 length is 14 residues. Germline assignment: CDR1 ENHRY and CDR2 SYGVKD. The CDR3 sequence: CAIKEADHTDTQYF. CDR3 DNA sequence: TGTGCCATCAAGGAGGCGGACCACACAGATACGCAGTATTTT.

This clonotype has just a few counts. CDR3 sequence: CASSVGQGARETEAFF. DNA for the CDR3: TGTGCCAGCAGCGTTGGACAGGGCGCGAGGGAAACTGAAGCTTTCTTT. The J gene is TRBJ1-1, the V gene TRBV9; 8 positions match TRBD1. Germline CDR1 SGDLS, CDR2 YYNGEE. V lost 2 bases and J lost 5; bases outside the gene matches: 11. This CDR3 comprises 16 residues. Looking up the rest from reference TRBV9 and TRBJ1-1 gives the full variable domain: DSGVTQTPKHLITATGQRVTLRCSPRSGDLSVYWYQQSLDQGLQFLIQYYNGEERAKGNILERFSAQQFPDLHSELNLSSLELGDSALYFCASSVGQGARETEAFFGQGTRLTVV.